This TCR beta chain was profiled in a study of OX40 agonist ivuxolimab in advanced cancers. Study-level background: In this cohort, patients received ivuxolimab, an agonistic anti-OX40 (CD134) antibody.

The protocol was immunoSEQ multiplex PCR, while the TCRdb copy is restricted to in-frame clones and leaves out a portion. The sample records around 92,000 clones, roughly 93% being singletons. The germline V and J ends were trimmed by 3 bases and 6 bases, with 10 bases remaining between them. Germline CDR1 is LGHNA and CDR2 is YNFKEQ. The CDR3 has 13 residues. The material sequenced was CD4+ or CD8+ T cells sorted from blood, taken in a trial of the OX40 agonist ivuxolimab. The chain uses TRBV4-2 and TRBJ2-3; no clear D gene. This receptor was obtained from an adult with an advanced solid tumor such as melanoma, head and neck, liver or kidney cancer. CDR3: CASSQDPRDTQYF. As DNA, the CDR3 is TGTGCCAGCAGCCAGGACCCTCGGGATACGCAGTATTTT.